Listed below are T cell receptor beta chains from one sample, sequenced in a study of blood T cell repertoires in COVID-19. Assay used: immunoSEQ multiplex PCR; TCRdb lists only in-frame clones, some missing. The repertoire holds approximately 140,000 clones, with around 84% as singletons. Material: peripheral blood. The origin of the receptors is a woman aged 60-70 years with acute or convalescent COVID-19. CDR3s include the opening cysteine and the closing phenylalanine or tryptophan. The order of the fields is D gene, J gene, clone size, CDR3 length, V gene, CDR3 protein, CDR3 DNA. The D gene is left open where the match is weak. The size field is filled for only some rows; it gives once, few, many or a size class.

>NA|TRBJ1-2|NA|15|TRBV6-2/TRBV6-3
CASSYSQGSLHGYTF
TGTGCCAGCAGTTACTCCCAGGGGAGTCTGCATGGCTACACCTTC
>TRBD2|TRBJ2-5|NA|14|TRBV4-1
CASSQGLAGGTQYF
TGCGCCAGCAGCCAAGGACTAGCGGGGGGGACCCAGTACTTC
>NA|TRBJ1-2|NA|15|TRBV19
CASSIRGEGNYGYTF
TGTGCCAGTAGTATTCGAGGGGAGGGGAACTATGGCTACACCTTC
>NA|TRBJ2-2|NA|14|TRBV10-3
CAISVLENTGELFF
TGTGCCATCAGTGTCTTAGAGAACACCGGGGAGCTGTTTTTT
>NA|TRBJ2-5|NA|13|TRBV15
CATCPLLGETQYF
TGTGCCACCTGCCCCCTCCTCGGGGAGACCCAGTACTTC
>TRBD1|TRBJ2-7|NA|15|TRBV6-5
CASRLGGTGGYEQYF
TGTGCCAGCAGGCTGGGTGGGACAGGGGGCTACGAGCAGTACTTC
>NA|TRBJ1-1|NA|15|TRBV18
CASSPHHGENTEAFF
TGTGCCAGCTCACCTCATCACGGGGAGAACACTGAAGCTTTCTTT
>TRBD1|TRBJ1-4|NA|16|TRBV12-5
CASGLVAGTGDEKLFF
TGTGCTAGTGGTTTGGTAGCCGGGACAGGGGATGAAAAACTGTTTTTT
>NA|TRBJ2-3|NA|15|TRBV6-4
CASSETTTSTDTQYF
TGTGCCAGCAGTGAGACTACTACTAGCACAGATACGCAGTATTTT
>NA|TRBJ2-7|NA|14|TRBV28
CASSLKGILYEQYF
TGTGCCAGCAGTTTAAAGGGGATCCTCTACGAGCAGTACTTC
>TRBD1|TRBJ1-1|NA|12|TRBV6-5
CASRQGSTEAFF
TGTGCCAGCAGACAGGGGAGCACTGAAGCTTTCTTT
>TRBD1|TRBJ2-4|once|14|TRBV5-8
CASSSGQGGDIQYF
TGTGCCAGCAGCTCCGGACAGGGCGGAGACATTCAGTACTTC
>TRBD1|TRBJ1-1|NA|15|TRBV15
CATSTWGQGFAEAFF
TGTGCCACCAGCACTTGGGGACAGGGCTTCGCTGAAGCTTTCTTT
>NA|TRBJ2-1|NA|13|TRBV30
CAWSVQRDNEQFF
TGTGCCTGGAGTGTACAACGGGACAATGAGCAGTTCTTC
>TRBD2|TRBJ2-1|NA|16|TRBV27
CASSPLAGRAYNEQFF
TGTGCCAGCAGTCCCCTAGCGGGGAGAGCCTACAATGAGCAGTTCTTC
>NA|TRBJ2-3|NA|17|TRBV27
CASSLKSNALTGITQYF
TGTGCCAGCAGTTTAAAATCCAATGCCCTTACAGGGATCACGCAGTATTTT
>NA|TRBJ2-2|NA|14|TRBV6-4
CASRPLYNTGELFF
TGTGCCAGCAGGCCACTATACAACACCGGGGAGCTGTTTTTT
>NA|TRBJ2-7|NA|16|TRBV3-1/TRBV3-2
CASSLLPTSGALEQYF
TGTGCCAGCAGCCTTTTACCTACTAGTGGCGCTCTTGAGCAGTACTTC
>NA|TRBJ2-1|NA|13|TRBV28
CASSLTNPGLQFF
TGTGCCAGCAGTTTGACTAATCCGGGACTCCAGTTCTTC
>TRBD1|TRBJ2-7|NA|15|TRBV15
CATSQRQGRPYEQYF
TGTGCCACCAGCCAACGACAGGGGAGACCCTACGAGCAGTACTTC
>TRBD1|TRBJ2-1|NA|15|TRBV11-2
CASSRGQGPDNEQFF
TGTGCCAGCAGTAGAGGACAGGGTCCAGACAATGAGCAGTTCTTC
>NA|TRBJ2-7|NA|11|TRBV20-1
CSASPGKEQYF
TGCAGTGCTAGCCCAGGGAAAGAGCAGTACTTC
>NA|TRBJ2-1|NA|15|TRBV7-3
CASSKAGTPKNEQFF
TGTGCCAGCAGCAAGGCCGGGACTCCAAAGAATGAGCAGTTCTTC
>TRBD2|TRBJ2-1|NA|16|TRBV11-2
CASSFLSGGARNEQFF
TGTGCCAGCAGCTTCTTAAGCGGGGGGGCCAGGAATGAGCAGTTCTTC
>TRBD1|TRBJ1-2|NA|16|TRBV18
CASSPGQGAHGYGYTF
TGTGCCAGCTCACCGGGACAGGGAGCCCATGGCTATGGCTACACCTTC
>TRBD1|TRBJ2-7|NA|18|TRBV18
CASSPLNSDRGLAYEQYF
TGTGCCAGCTCACCTCTAAACTCGGACAGGGGGCTCGCCTACGAGCAGTACTTC
>TRBD1|TRBJ1-5|NA|14|TRBV10-2
CASRVGTGNQPQHF
TGCGCCAGCAGGGTGGGGACAGGGAATCAGCCCCAGCATTTT
>NA|TRBJ1-5|NA|14|TRBV30
CAWSVVDYNQPQHF
TGTGCCTGGAGTGTCGTAGACTACAATCAGCCCCAGCATTTT
>NA|TRBJ1-2|NA|15|TRBV6-5
CASSYLRGAINGYTF
TGTGCCAGCAGTTATTTACGGGGGGCGATTAACGGCTACACCTTC
>TRBD1|TRBJ1-5|NA|14|TRBV10-3
CAISPGQDGQPQHF
TGTGCCATCAGCCCGGGACAGGATGGTCAGCCCCAGCATTTT
>NA|TRBJ2-7|NA|15|TRBV9
CASSVEGGRSYEQYF
TGTGCCAGCAGCGTAGAGGGGGGGCGCTCCTACGAGCAGTACTTC
>NA|TRBJ2-7|NA|14|TRBV6-5
CASSLSGTIYEQYF
TGTGCCAGCAGTCTTTCCGGGACAATCTACGAGCAGTACTTC
>NA|TRBJ1-6|NA|15|TRBV6-1
CASSELSSYNSPLHF
TGTGCCAGCAGTGAGTTGAGCTCCTATAATTCACCCCTCCACTTT
>TRBD1|TRBJ2-2|NA|15|TRBV4-3
CASSLGTGKTGELFF
TGCGCCAGCAGCCTCGGGACAGGGAAGACCGGGGAGCTGTTTTTT
>TRBD1|TRBJ1-5|NA|14|TRBV19
CASTDRGHGQPQHF
TGTGCCAGTACCGACAGGGGGCATGGGCAGCCCCAGCATTTT
>NA|TRBJ2-3|NA|15|TRBV7-9
CASSLGQFSTDTQYF
TGTGCCAGCAGCTTAGGACAGTTTAGCACAGATACGCAGTATTTT
>NA|TRBJ1-4|NA|12|TRBV21-1
CASGDSGEKLFF
TGTGCCAGCGGAGATTCTGGTGAAAAACTGTTTTTT
>NA|TRBJ2-5|NA|15|TRBV20-1
CSASKARQDQETQYF
TGCAGTGCTAGTAAGGCCCGACAGGACCAAGAGACCCAGTACTTC